This T cell receptor beta chain was sequenced in a study of blood T cell repertoires in COVID-19. The CDR3 sequence is 15 residues long. Losses at the gene ends were 0 bases for V and 5 bases for J; bases not matched to a gene: 7. Germline values: CDR1 SGHAT, CDR2 FQNNGV. The sample holds a few counts of this clone. As handled by the study authors: Reference gene primer amplification gave nucleated cell count estimates. Repertoires were generated with immunoSEQ multiplex PCR, while TCRdb's copy carries only in-frame clones and drops some. The V and J calls and the clone size are those of that table, but D and trimming were determined from the DNA. The sample includes 250,000 to 350,000 clones, 80% to 85% of them seen just once.

The sequence came from a person aged 70 to 85 with COVID-19, enrolled during active disease. The chain carries TRBV11-2 and TRBJ2-7, with 7 bases aligning to TRBD1. Sequencing was performed on peripheral blood. The CDR3 DNA reads TGTGCCAGCAGCTTAGAGACAGGGAGTAGGCACGAGCAGTACTTC. Translated, it gives CASSLETGSRHEQYF.